The 26 T cell receptor beta chains presented below share a single source sample, sequenced in a study of a mutant IDH1 vaccine in newly diagnosed glioma. TCRdb's copy holds only in-frame clones and misses some; the assay was immunoSEQ multiplex PCR. The sample lists roughly 51,000 clones; approximately 80% were seen once. This sample's time point: week 5, during vaccination. The investigators gave 300 ug of mutant IDH1 20-mer peptide in each vaccine dose, together with topical imiquimod. Antigens of these TCRs are unknown. The material sequenced was PBMCs, taken from a glioma patient whose treatment included an IDH1 peptide vaccine. These receptors were collected from a young man with glioma.

CDR3 protein: CASSPTTGGPGYEQYF. The CDR3 coding sequence is TGTGCCAGCAGCCCCACAACCGGTGGTCCGGGCTACGAGCAGTACTTC. This chain links TRBV9 with TRBJ2-7, with D hard to call. The CDR3 sequence is 16 residues long. Germline V gives CDR1 SGDLS, CDR2 YYNGEE. V was pared by 4 bases and J by 3 bases, with 20 bases between.

CDR3: CASAMGGDPIYEQYF. DNA of the CDR3: TGTGCCAGCGCAATGGGGGGGGACCCAATCTACGAGCAGTACTTC. This chain links TRBV7-6 with TRBJ2-7; TRBD2 matches 7 bases. Germline V gene sequence: CDR1 SGHVS, CDR2 FNYEAQ. The J segment lost 3 bases and the V segment lost 8 bases, leaving 13 bases of the junction unmatched. This CDR3 comprises 15 residues.

The genes are TRBV5-5 and TRBJ2-1; 7 bases align to TRBD1. This CDR3 region has 16 residues. Looked up from germline, CDR1 is SGHKS and CDR2 is YYEKEE (reference sequence). The V gene end was trimmed by 4 bases and the J gene end by 4 bases; junction bases not matched to a gene: 11. CDR3: CASSTLTGRPYNEQFF. In DNA form, the CDR3 reads TGTGCCAGCAGCACGCTGACAGGGCGACCTTACAATGAGCAGTTCTTC.

The chain has TRBV4-1 and TRBJ2-1, with D unresolved. This CDR3 has 15 amino acids. The V end lost 0 bases, the J end lost 6 bases, and 12 bases lay between the germline ends. From germline, CDR1 is MGHRA and CDR2 YSYEKL. This chain's CDR3 is CASSQDASFGNEQFF. CDR3 sequence (DNA): TGCGCCAGCAGCCAAGACGCTAGTTTCGGCAATGAGCAGTTCTTC.

The rearrangement joins TRBV13 to TRBJ2-7; TRBD2 aligns across 10 bases. The J segment lost 4 bases and the V segment lost 4 bases, leaving 10 bases of the junction unmatched. The length of the CDR3 is 16 residues. Germline assignment: CDR1 PRHDT and CDR2 FYEKMQ (reference sequence). DNA for the CDR3: TGTGCCAGCAGCTCCCTTGAGCGGGGGGGGGTATACGAGCAGTACTTC. Translating it yields CASSSLERGGVYEQYF.

CDR3 nucleotides: TGCAGCGTTTTACAGACAGGGAGGATCTACGAGCAGTACTTC. This gives the protein CSVLQTGRIYEQYF. The chain carries TRBV29-1 and TRBJ2-7, with D tentatively TRBD1 (7 bases). V was trimmed by 5 bases and J by 3 bases, leaving 17 bases between them. The CDR3 length is 14 residues. Germline lookup yields CDR1 SQVTM and CDR2 ANQGSEA.

This clone was observed a few times. V and J are TRBV18 and TRBJ2-1; D unresolved. The germline V gene has CDR1 KGHSH and CDR2 LQKENI. This CDR3 region has 12 residues. V lost 1 base to trimming and J lost 5 bases, with 3 bases between them. The CDR3 sequence: CASSPRDNEQFF. CDR3 bases: TGTGCCAGCTCACCACGGGACAATGAGCAGTTCTTC.

The genes are TRBV6-6 and TRBJ2-3; TRBD2 might be the D (5 bases). Germline V gene data show CDR1 as MNHNY and CDR2 as SVGAGI (reference sequence). This CDR3 is built from 12 residues. With 5 bases removed from V and 9 bases from J, the gap between germline ends came to 12 bases. The CDR3 region has the DNA TGTGCCAGCAGTCTCGACCGAGGGACGCAGTATTTT. Its protein is CASSLDRGTQYF.

The V and J genes are TRBV14 and TRBJ2-3, with 13 bases fitting TRBD2. Germline-derived CDR1 and CDR2 are SGHDN and FVKESK. V lost 1 base, J lost 0 bases, and 4 bases stayed unmatched. The CDR3 is 18 residues long. CDR3 sequence: CASSQARTSGGSTDTQYF. CDR3 in DNA: TGTGCCAGCAGCCAAGCCCGGACTAGCGGGGGTAGCACAGATACGCAGTATTTT.

This sequence joins TRBV27 and TRBJ2-4, with D maybe TRBD1 (5 bases). Trimming stripped 8 bases from V and 5 bases from J, with 7 bases between. The V gene's germline CDR1 is MNHEY and CDR2 SMNVEV (reference sequence). This CDR3 is 11 amino acids long. CDR3 sequence reads: CASRRENIQYF. CDR3 nucleotide sequence: TGTGCCAGCCGCAGGGAAAACATTCAGTACTTC.

This chain joins TRBV7-2 and TRBJ1-1, with 9 positions matching TRBD1. Germline values: CDR1 SGHTA, CDR2 FQGNSA. J gave up 1 base and V 6 bases, and 3 bases lay outside the gene matches. This CDR3 comprises 14 residues. The CDR3: CASRETGGNTEAFF. In DNA, the CDR3 is TGTGCCAGCAGGGAGACAGGGGGGAACACTGAAGCTTTCTTT.

This clone was observed once. The chain recombines TRBV7-9 with TRBJ2-5, with 8 bases lining up with TRBD1. TRBJ2-7 explains the end of the DNA better; the J call may be wrong. Germline-derived CDR1 and CDR2 are SEHNR and FQNEAQ (reference sequence). The CDR3 extends over 14 amino acids. In DNA form, the CDR3 reads TGTGCCAGCACCAACAGGGGGGACTCCTACGAGCAGTACTTC. The encoded protein is CASTNRGDSYEQYF.

V usage is TRBV19 and J usage is TRBJ2-7, with 8 bases aligning to TRBD2. The CDR3 has 16 amino acids. V was clipped by 6 bases and J by 2 bases; unmatched bases: 12. In germline, CDR1 is LNHDA, CDR2 SQIVND (reference sequence). The CDR3 DNA sequence: TGTGCCAGTAGGCCCCAAGAAGCGGGGGCAGCCTACGAGCAGTACTTC. It codes for CASRPQEAGAAYEQYF.

The chain uses TRBV19 and TRBJ1-5; no clear D gene. V lost 3 bases and J lost 0, with 9 bases in between. CDR3 size: 15 residues. Looked up from germline, CDR1 is LNHDA and CDR2 is SQIVND (reference sequence). CDR3 bases: TGTGCCAGTAGTATCACTAATTATAGCAATCAGCCCCAGCATTTT. It is translated as CASSITNYSNQPQHF.

This chain links TRBV7-6 with TRBJ2-1; 9 bases align to TRBD1. This CDR3 is built from 13 residues. V trimming: 2 bases; J trimming: 15 bases; junction bases outside the gene matches: 8. Germline CDR1 is SGHVS and CDR2 is FNYEAQ. Written as DNA, the CDR3 is TGTGCCAGCAGCTTACAAGCCGGGACAGGGTCGTTCTTC. Its translation: CASSLQAGTGSFF.

The chain couples TRBV5-6 to TRBJ1-5; D possibly corresponds to TRBD1 (6 bases). The germline V gene encodes CDR1 SGHDT and CDR2 YYEEEE. The CDR3 has 14 residues. V was shortened by 5 bases and J by 7 bases, with 16 bases between the two germline ends. This CDR3 reads CASRKTGGRQPQHF. CDR3 bases: TGTGCCAGCAGGAAGACAGGCGGGCGGCAGCCCCAGCATTTT.

V is TRBV30 and J is TRBJ2-1; weak D call: TRBD1 (5 bases). V lost 0 bases to trimming and J lost 7 bases, with 10 bases between them. The CDR3 contains 13 residues. Germline CDR1 and CDR2: GTSNPN and SVGIG (reference sequence). CDR3 residues: CAWSVSRANEQFF. DNA of the CDR3: TGTGCCTGGAGTGTATCCAGGGCGAATGAGCAGTTCTTC.

There are a few counts of this clone. The V call is TRBV9, the J call TRBJ1-1; D uncertain. The ends were cut back, 4 bases at V and 2 bases at J, with 12 bases in the middle. The CDR3 covers 14 residues. Germline V CDR1 and CDR2: SGDLS, YYNGEE. The CDR3 reads CASSLGRLNTEAFF. The CDR3 DNA is TGTGCCAGCAGCCTCGGACGGTTAAACACTGAAGCTTTCTTT.

J is TRBJ1-3 and V is TRBV30, with 10 positions matching TRBD1. This CDR3 is 18 amino acids long. J gave up 6 bases and V 0 bases, and 14 bases lay outside the gene matches. Per the germline V gene, CDR1 is GTSNPN and CDR2 is SVGIG (reference sequence). CDR3 in DNA: TGTGCCTGGAGTGTACGATGGCGGGACAGGGGAAAGGAAAACACCATATATTTT. Protein product: CAWSVRWRDRGKENTIYF.

The chain links TRBV19 to TRBJ1-1; D ambiguous. The V end was cut by 1 base, the J end by 1 base, with 10 bases between. The germline CDR1 and CDR2 sequences are LNHDA and SQIVND (reference sequence). This CDR3 is built from 15 residues. The CDR3 is CASSIGSGGNTEAFF. CDR3 in DNA: TGTGCCAGTAGTATAGGATCGGGTGGGAACACTGAAGCTTTCTTT.

This chain joins TRBV2 and TRBJ1-2; perhaps TRBD1 as D (6 bases). CDR3 length equals 16 residues. V was clipped by 3 bases and J by 5 bases, with 19 bases between them. Germline CDR1 is SNHLY and CDR2 is FYNNEI. The CDR3 region is CASSDVVVAGEYGYTF. DNA of the CDR3: TGTGCCAGCAGTGATGTTGTTGTGGCAGGGGAGTATGGCTACACCTTC.

CDR3 in amino acids: CASSPPGRGTDTQYF. CDR3 DNA: TGTGCCAGCAGCCCCCCGGGCAGGGGCACAGATACGCAGTATTTT. The chain is built from TRBV11-2 and TRBJ2-3; D perhaps matches TRBD1 (5 bases). Germline V gene lookup returns CDR1 SGHAT and CDR2 FQNNGV. There are 15 residues in the CDR3. V was cut by 5 bases and J by 1 base, with 13 bases left in between. Drawing the rest from reference TRBV11-2 and TRBJ2-3, the complete variable domain is EAGVAQSPRYKIIEKRQSVAFWCNPISGHATLYWYQQILGQGPKLLIQFQNNGVVDDSQLPKDRFSAERLKGVDSTLKIQPAKLEDSAVYLCASSPPGRGTDTQYFGPGTRLTVL.

A single count supports this clone. The chain recombines TRBV27 with TRBJ2-7; 7 bases align to TRBD1. Trimming at V came to 8 bases and at J to 5 bases, leaving 12 bases not matched to a gene. The CDR3 runs to 14 residues. Germline CDR1 is MNHEY and CDR2 is SMNVEV (reference sequence). CDR3 in DNA: TGTGCCAGCGGTTCAACAGGGGTGGCTGACGAGCAGTACTTC. This gives the protein CASGSTGVADEQYF.

The chain couples TRBV25-1 to TRBJ2-5; tentative D call: TRBD2 (6 bases). The DNA end lines up better with TRBJ2-7; the J call may be wrong. This CDR3 is 16 amino acids long. Per germline, CDR1 MGHDK and CDR2 SYGVNS. DNA for the CDR3: TGTGCCAGCAGTGACCTCCCCCGTGGGGGGACCTACGAGCAGTACTTC. Translation: CASSDLPRGGTYEQYF.

The V gene is TRBV11-2, the J gene TRBJ2-1, with D possibly matching TRBD2 (5 bases). The CDR3 consists of 16 residues. Trimming removed 3 bases from V and 3 bases from J, with 15 bases in between. CDR1 is SGHAT and CDR2 is FQNNGV in the germline V gene. The CDR3 is CASSLGISSGYNEQFF. In DNA, the CDR3 is TGTGCCAGCAGCTTGGGCATCAGCAGCGGCTACAATGAGCAGTTCTTC.

The rearrangement uses TRBV19 and TRBJ1-5; D unclear. This CDR3 has 13 amino acids. Trimming shortened V by 4 bases and J by 6 bases, and 10 bases separated the two germline ends. Germline loops: CDR1 LNHDA, CDR2 SQIVND (reference sequence). CDR3 sequence: CASSKARGQPQHF. The CDR3, as DNA: TGTGCCAGTAGTAAGGCCAGAGGTCAGCCCCAGCATTTT.